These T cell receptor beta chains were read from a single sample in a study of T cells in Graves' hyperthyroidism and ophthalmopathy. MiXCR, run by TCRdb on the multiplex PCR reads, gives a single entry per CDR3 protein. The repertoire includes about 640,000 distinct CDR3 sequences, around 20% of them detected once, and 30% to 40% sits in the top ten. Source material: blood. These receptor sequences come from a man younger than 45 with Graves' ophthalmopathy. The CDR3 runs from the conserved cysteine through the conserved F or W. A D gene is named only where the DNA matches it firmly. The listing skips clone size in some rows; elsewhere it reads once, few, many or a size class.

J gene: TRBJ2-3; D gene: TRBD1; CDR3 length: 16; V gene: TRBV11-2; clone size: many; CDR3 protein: CASSTRQGGYTDTQYF; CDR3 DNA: TGTGCCAGCAGCACCCGACAGGGTGGGTACACAGATACGCAGTATTTT
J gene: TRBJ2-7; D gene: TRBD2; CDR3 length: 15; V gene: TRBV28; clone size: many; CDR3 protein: CATFSEAGGLYEQYF; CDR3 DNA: TGTGCCACCTTCTCCGAAGCGGGAGGGCTATACGAGCAGTACTTC
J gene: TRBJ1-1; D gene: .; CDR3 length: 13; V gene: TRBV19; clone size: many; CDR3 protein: CASSFYRNTEAFF; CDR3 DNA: TGTGCCAGCAGCTTCTATAGGAACACTGAAGCTTTCTTT
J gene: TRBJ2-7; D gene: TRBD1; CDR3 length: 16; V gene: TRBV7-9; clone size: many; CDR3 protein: CASSPRGSRQGDEQYF; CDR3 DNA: TGTGCCAGCAGCCCCCGCGGTTCGAGACAGGGGGACGAGCAGTACTTC
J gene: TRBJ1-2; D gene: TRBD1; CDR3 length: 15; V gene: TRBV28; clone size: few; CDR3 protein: CASSSSDRANYGYTF; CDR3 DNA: TGTGCCAGCAGTTCCTCGGACAGGGCTAACTATGGCTACACCTTC
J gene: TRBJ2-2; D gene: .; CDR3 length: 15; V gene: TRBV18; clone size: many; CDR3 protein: CASSPRVTYAGELFF; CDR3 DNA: TGTGCCAGCTCACCAAGGGTTACTTACGCCGGGGAGCTGTTTTTT
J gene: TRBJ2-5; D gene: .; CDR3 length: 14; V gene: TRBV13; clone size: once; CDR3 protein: CASTSLGRQETQYF; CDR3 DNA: TGTGCCAGCACTTCCCTCGGGCGTCAAGAGACCCAGTACTTC
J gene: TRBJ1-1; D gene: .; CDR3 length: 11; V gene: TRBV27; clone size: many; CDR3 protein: CASSRVTEAFF; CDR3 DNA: TGTGCCAGCAGCAGAGTCACTGAAGCTTTCTTT
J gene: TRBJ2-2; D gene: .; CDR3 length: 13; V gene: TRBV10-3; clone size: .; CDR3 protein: CAISPDNTGELFF; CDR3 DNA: TGTGCCATCAGCCCCGACAACACCGGGGAGCTGTTTTTT
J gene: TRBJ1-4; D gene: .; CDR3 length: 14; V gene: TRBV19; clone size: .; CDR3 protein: CASSIDRQGEKLFF; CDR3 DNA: TGTGCCAGTAGTATAGACCGCCAAGGTGAAAAACTGTTTTTT
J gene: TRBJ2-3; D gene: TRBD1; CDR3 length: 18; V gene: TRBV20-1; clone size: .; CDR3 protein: CSARSEITTGAPTDTQYF; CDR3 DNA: TGCAGTGCTAGAAGTGAGATTACGACAGGGGCTCCCACAGATACGCAGTATTTT
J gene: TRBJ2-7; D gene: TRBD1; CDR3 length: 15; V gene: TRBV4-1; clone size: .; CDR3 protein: CASSQDTTGDYEQYF; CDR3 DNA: TGCGCCAGCAGCCAAGATACGACAGGGGACTACGAGCAGTACTTC
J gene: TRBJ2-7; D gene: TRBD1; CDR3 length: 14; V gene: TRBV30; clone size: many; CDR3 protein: CAWSGTGVIREQYF; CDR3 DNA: TGTGCCTGGAGTGGAACAGGGGTGATTCGGGAGCAGTACTTC
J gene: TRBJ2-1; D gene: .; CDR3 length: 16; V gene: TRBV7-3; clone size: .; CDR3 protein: CASSLIAGANFNEQFF; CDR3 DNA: TGTGCCAGCAGCTTAATTGCGGGGGCCAATTTCAATGAGCAGTTCTTC
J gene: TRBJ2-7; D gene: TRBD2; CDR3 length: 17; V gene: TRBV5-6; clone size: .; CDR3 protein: CASSDGLAGDWAAEQYF; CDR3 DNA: TGTGCCAGCAGCGACGGACTAGCGGGAGATTGGGCCGCCGAGCAGTACTTC
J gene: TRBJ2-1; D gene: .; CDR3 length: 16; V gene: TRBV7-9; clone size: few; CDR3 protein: CASSQVTRVENNEQFF; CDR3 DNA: TGTGCCAGCAGCCAAGTAACTAGAGTAGAAAACAATGAGCAGTTCTTC
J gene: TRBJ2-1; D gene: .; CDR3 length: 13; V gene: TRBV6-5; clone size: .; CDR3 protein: CASSYGASSPQFF; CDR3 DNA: TGTGCCAGCAGTTACGGGGCGTCTAGCCCCCAGTTCTTC